The 2 T cell receptor beta chains in this list originate from one sample, sequenced in a study of cytomegalovirus exposure and HLA in healthy donors. The PCR contained 60 Vbeta and 13 Jbeta primers. Sequenced by immunoSEQ multiplex PCR; TCRdb stores in-frame clones only, minus some. The sample's table shows around 130,000 clones. Sequences were obtained from PBMCs. The receptor set was obtained from a woman between 40 and 50 years old in good health and CMV-seronegative.

Written as DNA, the CDR3 is TGTGCCAGCAGCTTAGAGGCCAGGGGGGAAAAACTGTTTTTT. Encoded protein: CASSLEARGEKLFF. V usage is TRBV7-9 and J usage is TRBJ1-4, with 7 bases aligning to TRBD1. CDR3 length: 14 residues. After removal of 1 base from V and 8 bases from J, the junction contained 4 bases not matched to a gene. The germline V gene encodes CDR1 SEHNR and CDR2 FQNEAQ (reference sequence).

The rearrangement links TRBV7-2 to TRBJ1-3; D not resolved. The length of the CDR3 is 13 residues. Deletions cut 3 bases from V and 3 bases from J, with 6 bases between. Germline values: CDR1 SGHTA, CDR2 FQGNSA. The DNA for the CDR3 is TGTGCCAGCAGCTTCGAGATTGGAAACACCATATATTTT. Protein sequence: CASSFEIGNTIYF.